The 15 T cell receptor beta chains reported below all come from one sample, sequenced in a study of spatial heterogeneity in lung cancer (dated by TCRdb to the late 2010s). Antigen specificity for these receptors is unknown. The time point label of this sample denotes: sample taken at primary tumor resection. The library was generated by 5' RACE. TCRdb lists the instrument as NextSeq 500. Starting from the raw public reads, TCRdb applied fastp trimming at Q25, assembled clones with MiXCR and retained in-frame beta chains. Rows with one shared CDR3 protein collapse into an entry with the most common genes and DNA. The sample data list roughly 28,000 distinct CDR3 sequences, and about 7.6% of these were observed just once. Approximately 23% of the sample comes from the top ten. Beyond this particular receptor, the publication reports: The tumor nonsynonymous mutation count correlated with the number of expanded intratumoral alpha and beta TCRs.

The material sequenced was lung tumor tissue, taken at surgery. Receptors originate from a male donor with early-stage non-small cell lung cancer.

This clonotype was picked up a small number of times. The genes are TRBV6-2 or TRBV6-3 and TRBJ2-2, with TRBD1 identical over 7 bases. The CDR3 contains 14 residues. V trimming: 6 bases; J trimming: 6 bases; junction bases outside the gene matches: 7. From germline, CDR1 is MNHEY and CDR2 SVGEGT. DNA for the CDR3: TGTGCCAGCAGGACGTACAGGGGAGCCGGGGAGCTGTTTTTT. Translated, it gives CASRTYRGAGELFF.

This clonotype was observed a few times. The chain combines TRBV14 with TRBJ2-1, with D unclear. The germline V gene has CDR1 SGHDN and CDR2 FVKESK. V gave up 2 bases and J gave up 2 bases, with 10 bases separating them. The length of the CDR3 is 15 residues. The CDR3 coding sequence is TGTGCCAGCAGCCAACCACGAGCCACCTACAATGAGCAGTTCTTC. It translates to CASSQPRATYNEQFF.

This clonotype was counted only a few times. CDR3 region: CASSSDSYNEQFF. The CDR3, as DNA: TGTGCCAGCAGTTCCGACAGCTACAATGAGCAGTTCTTC. The chain joins TRBV2 to TRBJ2-1; possible D gene TRBD1, 5 bases. Between the trimmed V and J ends, which lost 5 bases and 3 bases, there was a span of 8 bases. The CDR3 covers 13 residues. CDR1 SNHLY and CDR2 FYNNEI come from the germline V gene.

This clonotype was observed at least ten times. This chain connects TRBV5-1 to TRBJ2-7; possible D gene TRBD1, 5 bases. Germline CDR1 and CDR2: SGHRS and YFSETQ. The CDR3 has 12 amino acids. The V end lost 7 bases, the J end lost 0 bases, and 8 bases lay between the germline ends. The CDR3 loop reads CASSRGSYEQYF. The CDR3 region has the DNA TGCGCCAGCTCTAGGGGCTCCTACGAGCAGTACTTC. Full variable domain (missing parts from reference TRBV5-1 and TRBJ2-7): KAGVTQTPRYLIKTRGQQVTLSCSPISGHRSVSWYQQTPGQGLQFLFEYFSETQRNKGNFPGRFSGRQFSNSRSEMNVSTLELGDSALYLCASSRGSYEQYFGPGTRLTVT.

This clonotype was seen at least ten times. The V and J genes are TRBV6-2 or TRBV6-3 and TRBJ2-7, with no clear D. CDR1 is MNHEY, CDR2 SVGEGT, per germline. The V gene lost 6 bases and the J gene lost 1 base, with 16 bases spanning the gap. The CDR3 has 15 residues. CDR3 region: CASSRDGFSSYEQYF. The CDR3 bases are TGTGCCAGCAGCCGAGACGGTTTTTCTTCCTACGAGCAGTACTTC.

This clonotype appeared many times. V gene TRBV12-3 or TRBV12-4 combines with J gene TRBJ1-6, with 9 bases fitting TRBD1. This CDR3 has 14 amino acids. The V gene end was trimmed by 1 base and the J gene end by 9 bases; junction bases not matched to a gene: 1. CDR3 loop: CASSLVGQGSPLHF. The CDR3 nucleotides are TGTGCCAGCAGTTTAGTGGGACAGGGTTCACCCCTCCACTTT.

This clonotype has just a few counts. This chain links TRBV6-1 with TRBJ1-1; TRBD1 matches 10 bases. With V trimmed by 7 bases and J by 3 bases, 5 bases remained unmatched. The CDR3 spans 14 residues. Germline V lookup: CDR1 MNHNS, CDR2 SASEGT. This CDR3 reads CASNQDRGYTEAFF. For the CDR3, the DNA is TGTGCCAGCAACCAGGACAGGGGGTACACTGAAGCTTTCTTT.

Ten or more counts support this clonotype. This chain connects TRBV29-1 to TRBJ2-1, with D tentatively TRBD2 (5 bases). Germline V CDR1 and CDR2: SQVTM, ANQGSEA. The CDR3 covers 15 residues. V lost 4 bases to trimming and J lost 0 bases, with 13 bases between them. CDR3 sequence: CSVAKGGGSYNEQFF. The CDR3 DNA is TGCAGCGTTGCGAAAGGAGGAGGCTCCTACAATGAGCAGTTCTTC.

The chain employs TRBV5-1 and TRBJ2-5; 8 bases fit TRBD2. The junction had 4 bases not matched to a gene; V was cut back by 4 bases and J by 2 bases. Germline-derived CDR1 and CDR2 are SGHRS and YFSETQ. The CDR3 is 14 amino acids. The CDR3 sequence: CASSHGTRQETQYF. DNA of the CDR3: TGCGCCAGCAGCCACGGGACTAGGCAAGAGACCCAGTACTTC.

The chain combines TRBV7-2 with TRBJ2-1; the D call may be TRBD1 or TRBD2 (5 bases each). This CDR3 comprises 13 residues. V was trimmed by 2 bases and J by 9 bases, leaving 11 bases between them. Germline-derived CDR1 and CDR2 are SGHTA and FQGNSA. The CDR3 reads CASSLQGGGEQFF. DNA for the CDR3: TGTGCCAGCAGCTTACAGGGTGGAGGTGAGCAGTTCTTC.

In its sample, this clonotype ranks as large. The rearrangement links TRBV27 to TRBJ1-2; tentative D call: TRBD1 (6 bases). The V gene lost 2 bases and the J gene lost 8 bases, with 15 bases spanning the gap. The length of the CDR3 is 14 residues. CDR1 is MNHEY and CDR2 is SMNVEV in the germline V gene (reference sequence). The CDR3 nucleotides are TGTGCCAGCAGTTTAAATGGAGGGGGTAAGGGCTACACCTTC. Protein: CASSLNGGGKGYTF.

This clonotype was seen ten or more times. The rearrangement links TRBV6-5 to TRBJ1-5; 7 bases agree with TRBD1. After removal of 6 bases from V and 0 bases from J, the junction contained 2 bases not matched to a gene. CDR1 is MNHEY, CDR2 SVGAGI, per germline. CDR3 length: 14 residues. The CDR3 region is CASRYRGSNQPQHF. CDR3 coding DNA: TGTGCCAGCAGGTACAGGGGTAGCAATCAGCCCCAGCATTTT.

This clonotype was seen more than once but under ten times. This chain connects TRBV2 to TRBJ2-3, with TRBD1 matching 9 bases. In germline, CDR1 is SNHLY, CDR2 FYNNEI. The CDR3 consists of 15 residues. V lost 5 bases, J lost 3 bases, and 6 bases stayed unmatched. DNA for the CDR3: TGTGCCAGCAGTCCGACAGGGGGAGGGACAGATACGCAGTATTTT. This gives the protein CASSPTGGGTDTQYF.

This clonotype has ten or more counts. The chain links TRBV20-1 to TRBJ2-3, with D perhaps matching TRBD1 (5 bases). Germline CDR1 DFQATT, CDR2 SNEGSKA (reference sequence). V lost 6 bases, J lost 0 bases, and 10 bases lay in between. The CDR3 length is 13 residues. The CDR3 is CSAKTESTDTQYF. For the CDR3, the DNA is TGCAGTGCCAAGACAGAAAGCACAGATACGCAGTATTTT.

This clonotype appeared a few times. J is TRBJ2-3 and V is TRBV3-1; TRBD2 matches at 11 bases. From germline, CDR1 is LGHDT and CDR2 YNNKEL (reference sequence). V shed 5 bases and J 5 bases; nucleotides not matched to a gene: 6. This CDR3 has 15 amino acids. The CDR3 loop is CASSSTSGGVDTQYF. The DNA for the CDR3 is TGTGCCAGCAGCAGTACTAGCGGGGGAGTAGATACGCAGTATTTT.